These 31 T cell receptor beta chains share one sample of origin, sequenced in a study of T-cell reconstitution after alpha-beta-depleted transplantation in children (dated by TCRdb to the mid-2010s). Library prep was done by PCR. This sample was sequenced with an Illumina HiSeq 2500. To normalize quantification of the TCRbeta repertoire, the TCR libraries were built with molecular barcoding that relied on unique molecular identifiers. Starting from the raw public reads, TCRdb applied fastp trimming at Q25, assembled clones with MiXCR and retained in-frame beta chains. Duplicate CDR3 protein sequences are folded into a single record with the most common DNA and genes. This sample gives hundreds of thousands of distinct CDR3 sequences in total; 23% of them show up just once. The ten largest clones take up 11% to 15% of the sample. The sample's treatment or condition label is to be understood as: allogeneic hematopoietic cell transplantation with graft depleted of TCRalphabeta T cells and CD19 B cells.

The sequenced sample was PBMCs, mostly from graft donor cells, obtained 360 days after TCRalphabeta/CD19-depleted stem cell transplant. These receptors were taken from a boy under two years old who had a stem cell transplant for acute myeloid leukemia, so the T cells may come from the graft donor.

This clonotype has ten or more counts. The V and J genes are TRBV6-2 or TRBV6-3 and TRBJ1-5, with TRBD1 as a possible D gene (5 bases). The CDR3 has 13 amino acids. Trimming removed 6 bases from V and 7 bases from J, with 13 bases in between. Germline lookup yields CDR1 MNHEY and CDR2 SVGEGT. The CDR3 DNA follows: TGTGCCAGCAGCCATCAGGGACGACAGCCCCAGCATTTT. The encoded protein is CASSHQGRQPQHF.

This clonotype was seen more than once but under ten times. CDR3 amino acids: CASSYRDSPGPQHF. The CDR3 region has the DNA TGTGCCAGCAGTTACCGGGACAGCCCGGGGCCCCAGCATTTT. The chain uses TRBV6-5 and TRBJ1-5, with 7 positions matching TRBD1. Trimming removed 2 bases from V and 9 bases from J; junction bases left unmatched: 7. From germline, CDR1 is MNHEY and CDR2 SVGAGI. The CDR3 loop spans 14 amino acids.

The chain carries TRBV6-2 or TRBV6-3 and TRBJ1-1, with D possibly TRBD1 on 5 matching bases. The germline gives CDR1 MNHEY, CDR2 SVGEGT. The CDR3 runs to 15 residues. V shed 7 bases and J shed 6 bases, with 21 bases lying between them. CDR3: CASTSFRTTGPEAFF. In DNA form, the CDR3 reads TGTGCCAGCACCTCGTTTCGGACAACGGGCCCTGAAGCTTTCTTT.

At least ten counts were recorded for this clonotype. The genes are TRBV10-3 and TRBJ2-7; D unclear. V was cut by 6 bases and J by 4 bases, with 16 bases left in between. Looked up from germline, CDR1 is ENHRY and CDR2 is SYGVKD. This CDR3 spans 14 amino acids. CDR3: CAIRDERIGYEQYF. CDR3 in DNA: TGTGCCATCAGAGACGAAAGGATAGGGTACGAGCAGTACTTC.

This clonotype was seen repeatedly, ten times or more. CDR3 in amino acids: CATSKADGIDYNEQFF. As DNA, the CDR3 is TGTGCCACCAGCAAGGCGGACGGGATCGACTACAATGAGCAGTTCTTC. This rearrangement joins TRBV15 to TRBJ2-1; D is perhaps TRBD2 (5 bases). The CDR3 covers 16 residues. In germline, CDR1 is LNHNV, CDR2 YYDKDF (reference sequence). Trimming removed 4 bases from V and 3 bases from J, with 16 bases in between.

In this sample, this clonotype turned up many times. This chain joins TRBV29-1 and TRBJ2-7; D not certain. The CDR3 is 11 residues long. Germline CDR1 reads SQVTM; CDR2 reads ANQGSEA. V lost 1 base and J 5 bases, leaving 6 bases between the germline ends. The CDR3: CSVEGPDEQYF. The CDR3 nucleotides are TGCAGCGTTGAAGGTCCGGACGAGCAGTACTTC.

The chain couples TRBV4-3 to TRBJ1-1; D not resolved. The CDR3 contains 14 residues. Germline V gene sequence: CDR1 LGHNA, CDR2 YSLEER. V lost 0 bases, J lost 0 bases, and 5 bases lay in between. CDR3 nucleotide sequence: TGCGCCAGCAGCCAAGATCCCGTGAACACTGAAGCTTTCTTT. It is translated as CASSQDPVNTEAFF.

This clonotype was picked up many times. V gene TRBV20-1 combines with J gene TRBJ2-3; 11 bases fit TRBD2. Trimming cost V 2 bases and J 7 bases; bases outside gene matches: 8. The CDR3 extends over 15 amino acids. From germline, CDR1 is DFQATT and CDR2 SNEGSKA (reference sequence). Here the CDR3 reads CSARYPGLAVYTQYF. CDR3 DNA sequence: TGCAGTGCTAGATATCCGGGACTAGCGGTGTATACGCAGTATTTT.

This clonotype was found many times. The chain uses TRBV20-1 and TRBJ2-7; TRBD1 aligns across 8 bases. The V segment lost 4 bases and the J segment 1 base; nucleotides outside the gene matches: 3. In germline, CDR1 is DFQATT, CDR2 SNEGSKA (reference sequence). The CDR3 is 13 residues long. In nucleotides, the CDR3 is TGCAGTGCTATCCGGGACAGGTCCTACGAGCAGTACTTC. It encodes CSAIRDRSYEQYF.

In its sample, this clonotype was seen many times. The rearrangement links TRBV28 to TRBJ1-3; 8 bases fit TRBD1. This CDR3 spans 15 amino acids. The J segment lost 3 bases and the V segment lost 3 bases, leaving 4 bases of the junction unmatched. CDR1 is MDHEN and CDR2 is SYDVKM in the germline V gene. CDR3 nucleotides: TGTGCCAGCAGTTTGAACAGGGGGATTGGAAACACCATATATTTT. Its translation: CASSLNRGIGNTIYF.

This clonotype was seen a few times. The rearrangement links TRBV6-5 to TRBJ1-4, with unresolved D. This CDR3 is 15 amino acids long. Germline assignment: CDR1 MNHEY and CDR2 SVGAGI. V shed 0 bases and J shed 4 bases, with 9 bases lying between them. CDR3 sequence (DNA): TGTGCCAGCAGTTACTCGAGGAGTAATAATGAAAAACTGTTTTTT. Protein sequence: CASSYSRSNNEKLFF.

This clonotype has more than one count but fewer than ten. V is TRBV6-1 and J is TRBJ1-1; no clear D. Deletions cut 7 bases from V and 2 bases from J, with 17 bases between. Germline V lookup: CDR1 MNHNS, CDR2 SASEGT. This CDR3 has 15 residues. As DNA, the CDR3 is TGTGCCAGCAAACTTTCCCGTGGCTTTAACACTGAAGCTTTCTTT. As protein: CASKLSRGFNTEAFF.

This clonotype was recorded a few times. The chain employs TRBV7-9 and TRBJ2-1; D possibly corresponds to TRBD2 (5 bases). The CDR3 runs to 13 residues. Germline V gene sequence: CDR1 SEHNR, CDR2 FQNEAQ (reference sequence). The V gene lost 5 bases and the J gene lost 9 bases, with 14 bases spanning the gap. CDR3 bases: TGTGCCAGCAGCATATACGGGGTTGGTGAGCAGTTCTTC. It translates to CASSIYGVGEQFF.

Only a few counts were recorded for this clonotype. The CDR3 reads CASSTRIPDTQYF. The CDR3 DNA is TGTGCCAGCTCGACTAGAATACCAGATACGCAGTATTTT. The V gene is TRBV2, the J gene TRBJ2-3; D may be TRBD2 (6 bases). Germline CDR1 is SNHLY and CDR2 is FYNNEI. This CDR3 region has 13 residues. V was shortened by 8 bases and J by 4 bases, with 13 bases between the two germline ends.

This clonotype appeared many times. The rearrangement links TRBV12-3 or TRBV12-4 to TRBJ2-3; no reliable D call. The CDR3 sequence is 13 residues long. Trimming took 3 bases from V and 5 from J, leaving 9 bases between them. The DNA of the CDR3 is TGTGCCAGCAGTTTTTCGGGCGAAGATACGCAGTATTTT. Translating it yields CASSFSGEDTQYF.

The rearrangement uses TRBV6-1 and TRBJ1-4; D gene unclear. V was trimmed by 5 bases and J by 2 bases, leaving 15 bases between them. Germline V gene lookup returns CDR1 MNHNS and CDR2 SASEGT. The length of the CDR3 is 16 residues. Here the CDR3 DNA reads TGTGCCAGCAGTACCCACCGGGCCGGGACTAATGAAAAACTGTTTTTT. This sequence encodes CASSTHRAGTNEKLFF.

The chain has TRBV5-1 and TRBJ2-3; 7 bases are shared with TRBD2. V shed 4 bases, J shed 4 bases, and the junction held 6 bases outside the gene matches. This CDR3 is built from 14 residues. Germline CDR1 and CDR2: SGHRS and YFSETQ. The CDR3 DNA reads TGCGCCAGCAGCCGGAGGGAGGGTGCAGATACGCAGTATTTT. Encoded protein: CASSRREGADTQYF.

The chain is built from TRBV20-1 and TRBJ2-7, with D possibly matching TRBD2 (5 bases). Germline V gives CDR1 DFQATT, CDR2 SNEGSKA (reference sequence). The V end lost 5 bases, the J end lost 6 bases, and 14 bases lay between the germline ends. The CDR3 sequence is 12 residues long. For the CDR3, the DNA is TGCAGTGCTGCAACTTGGGCGGGCGAGCAGTACGTC. It specifies CSAATWAGEQYV.

The chain carries TRBV5-5 and TRBJ2-5; a possible D gene is TRBD2 (5 bases). V was trimmed by 2 bases and J by 0 bases, leaving 11 bases between them. Germline CDR1 and CDR2: SGHKS and YYEKEE (reference sequence). This CDR3 has 15 amino acids. The CDR3 coding sequence is TGTGCCAGCAGCTTCTCGGGGAAGTACCAAGAGACCCAGTACTTC. This codes for CASSFSGKYQETQYF.

The chain couples TRBV18 to TRBJ2-3, with D hard to call. The CDR3 contains 16 residues. Germline V gene lookup returns CDR1 KGHSH and CDR2 LQKENI. Deletions cut 6 bases from V and 3 bases from J, with 19 bases between. CDR3 nucleotides: TGTGCCAGCTCCCCGGCGGAGAGAGTAGGAACAGATACGCAGTATTTT. Translated: CASSPAERVGTDTQYF.

This rearrangement joins TRBV7-2 to TRBJ1-1; D call uncertain. The ends were cut back, 5 bases at V and 0 bases at J, with 7 bases in the middle. This CDR3 spans 13 amino acids. The germline V gene encodes CDR1 SGHTA and CDR2 FQGNSA. The CDR3 reads CASSTAMNTEAFF. Written as DNA, the CDR3 is TGTGCCAGCAGCACAGCTATGAACACTGAAGCTTTCTTT.

At least ten counts were recorded for this clonotype. The rearrangement joins TRBV29-1 to TRBJ2-2; weak D call: TRBD2 (6 bases). CDR1 is SQVTM and CDR2 is ANQGSEA in the germline V gene. Trimming shortened V by 3 bases and J by 6 bases, and 17 bases separated the two germline ends. The CDR3 consists of 15 residues. CDR3 amino acids: CSVDWGDRGSGELFF. CDR3 in DNA: TGCAGCGTTGACTGGGGGGACCGGGGGTCCGGGGAGCTGTTTTTT.

This clonotype came up many times. The rearrangement links TRBV20-1 to TRBJ2-1; TRBD2 matches at 8 bases. The germline V gene has CDR1 DFQATT and CDR2 SNEGSKA (reference sequence). The CDR3 sequence is 13 residues long. CDR3 nucleotides: TGCAGCCCCCGGGCTAGCGGGTACAATGAGCAGTTCTTC. Protein product: CSPRASGYNEQFF.

The V gene is TRBV9, the J gene TRBJ1-5; 7 bases line up with TRBD1. CDR1 is SGDLS and CDR2 is YYNGEE in the germline V gene. This CDR3 is 15 amino acids long. V shed 3 bases and J 7 bases; nucleotides not matched to a gene: 10. The CDR3 loop reads CASSEGTESSQPQHF. CDR3 DNA sequence: TGTGCCAGCAGCGAGGGGACAGAGTCCTCCCAGCCCCAGCATTTT.

There are many counts of this clonotype. V gene TRBV5-1 combines with J gene TRBJ1-1; D call uncertain. The CDR3 contains 16 residues. Germline lookup yields CDR1 SGHRS and CDR2 YFSETQ. Trimming removed 4 bases from V and 1 base from J, with 17 bases in between. Here the CDR3 DNA reads TGCGCCAGCAGCCTATCCCCCTCTATTGGGAACACTGAAGCTTTCTTT. Translation: CASSLSPSIGNTEAFF.

The chain combines TRBV10-3 with TRBJ2-5; 9 bases align to TRBD2. The CDR3 covers 16 residues. The germline CDR1 and CDR2 sequences are ENHRY and SYGVKD. The junction had 10 bases not matched to a gene; V was cut back by 3 bases and J by 5 bases. CDR3 loop: CAISDPSLAGTETQYF. The CDR3 nucleotides are TGTGCCATCAGTGACCCTAGCCTAGCGGGGACTGAGACCCAGTACTTC.

J is TRBJ2-7 and V is TRBV28; 13 nucleotides match TRBD2. The CDR3 runs to 15 residues. V was clipped by 6 bases and J by 1 base; unmatched bases: 3. CDR1 and CDR2 (germline): MDHEN, SYDVKM. CDR3 sequence: CASRQTSGGSYEQYV. The DNA for the CDR3 is TGTGCCAGCAGACAGACTAGCGGGGGGTCCTACGAGCAGTACGTC.

Only a few counts were recorded for this clonotype. V usage is TRBV11-1 and J usage is TRBJ1-1; TRBD1 matches 9 bases. In germline, CDR1 is SGHAT, CDR2 FQDESV (reference sequence). V lost 8 bases to trimming and J lost 5 bases; unmatched junction nucleotides: 6. The CDR3 is made up of 13 amino acids. CDR3 coding DNA: TGTGCCAGCCTTCGGACAGGGGCTACTGAAGCTTTCTTT. Amino acid sequence: CASLRTGATEAFF.

At least ten counts were recorded for this clonotype. CDR3 DNA sequence: TGCAGTGCTAGAGGCGTAAGGGGGCAAGGGAGATCCGAAAAACTGTTTTTT. Amino acids: CSARGVRGQGRSEKLFF. V usage is TRBV20-1 and J usage is TRBJ1-4, with TRBD1 matching over 7 bases. There are 17 residues in the CDR3. The V gene end was trimmed by 1 base and the J gene end by 8 bases; junction bases not matched to a gene: 16. Germline lookup yields CDR1 DFQATT and CDR2 SNEGSKA (reference sequence).

This clonotype came up many times. The chain combines TRBV20-1 with TRBJ2-2; 11 bases agree with TRBD2. The CDR3 sequence is 15 residues long. Germline CDR1 is DFQATT and CDR2 is SNEGSKA (reference sequence). Germline trimming cut 2 bases from V and 6 bases from J; bases unmatched to any gene: 5. The CDR3 here is CSARSLTSGAGELFF. Here the CDR3 DNA reads TGCAGTGCTAGATCCCTGACTAGCGGGGCCGGGGAGCTGTTTTTT.

To note about this clonotype: A junction boundary mismatches the germline segment, possibly from a read error. The chain recombines TRBV6-1 with TRBJ2-1; tentatively, D is TRBD2 (6 bases). Germline V gene sequence: CDR1 MNHNS, CDR2 SASEGT. The CDR3 contains 15 residues. The CDR3 spells CPSSNMGGSYNEQFF. CDR3 DNA: TGTCCCAGCAGCAATATGGGGGGCTCCTACAATGAGCAGTTCTTC.